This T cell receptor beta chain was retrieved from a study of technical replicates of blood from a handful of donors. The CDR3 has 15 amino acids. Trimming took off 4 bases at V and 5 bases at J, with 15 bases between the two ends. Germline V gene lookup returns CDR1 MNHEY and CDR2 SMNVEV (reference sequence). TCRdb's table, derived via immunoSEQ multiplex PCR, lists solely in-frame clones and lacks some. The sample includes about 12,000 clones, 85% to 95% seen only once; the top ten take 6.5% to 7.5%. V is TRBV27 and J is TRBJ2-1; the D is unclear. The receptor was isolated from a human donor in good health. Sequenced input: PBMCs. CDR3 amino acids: CASSSPVNGHNEQFF. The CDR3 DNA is TGTGCCAGCAGTTCCCCGGTTAATGGGCACAATGAGCAGTTCTTC.